The following is a TCR beta chain sequence with its context. Enrolled during active infection, Seattle patients were then followed longitudinally. These data belong to a study of blood T cell repertoires in COVID-19. In the study overall: COVID-19 samples collected from the United States, Italy and Spain covered acute and convalescent phases. PBMCs, B-cell-depleted T cells, or T cells were the source of the cDNA or gDNA that made up the material.

The table came from immunoSEQ multiplex PCR; TCRdb's copy has only in-frame clones and leaves some out. The sample has 250,000 to 350,000 clones, about 80% seen once; the top ten hold 15% to 18%. Sequences were obtained from peripheral blood. This receptor was identified in an older person with COVID-19, enrolled during active disease.

The CDR3: CASRVDSYNEQFF. The DNA of the CDR3 is TGCGCCAGCAGAGTGGACAGTTACAATGAGCAGTTCTTC. The chain recombines TRBV5-1 with TRBJ2-1, with TRBD1 as a possible D gene (6 bases). V lost 5 bases and J 4 bases, leaving 10 bases between the germline ends. CDR3 length: 13 residues. Germline-derived CDR1 and CDR2 are SGHRS and YFSETQ.